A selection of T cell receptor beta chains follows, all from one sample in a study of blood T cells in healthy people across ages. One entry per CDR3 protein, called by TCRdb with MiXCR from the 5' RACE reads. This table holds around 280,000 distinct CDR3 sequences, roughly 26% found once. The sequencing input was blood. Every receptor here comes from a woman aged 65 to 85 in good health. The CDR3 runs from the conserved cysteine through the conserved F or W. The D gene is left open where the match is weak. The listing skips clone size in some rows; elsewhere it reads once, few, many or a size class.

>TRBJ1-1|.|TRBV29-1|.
TGCAGCGTTGAAGGGCACTACGGGACGAACACTGAAGCTTTCTTT
CSVEGHYGTNTEAFF
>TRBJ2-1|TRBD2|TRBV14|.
TGTGCCAGCGGCGGGAGGTACTGGAATGAGCAGTTCTTC
CASGGRYWNEQFF
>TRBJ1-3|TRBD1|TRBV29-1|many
TGCAGCGTTGAAGAAGTACAGGGGGCTGGTGGAAACACCATATATTTT
CSVEEVQGAGGNTIYF
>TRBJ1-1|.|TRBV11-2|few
TGTGCCAGCAGCTACGAGTCCGCCTGGAACACTGAAGCTTTCTTT
CASSYESAWNTEAFF
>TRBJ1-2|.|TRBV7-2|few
TGTGCCAGCAGCTTAGTAGCTGGTGGTGGCGGCTACACCTTC
CASSLVAGGGGYTF
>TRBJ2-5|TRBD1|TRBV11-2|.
TGTGCCAGCAGCTTAGCAGGGACAGGCCAGACCCAGTACTTC
CASSLAGTGQTQYF
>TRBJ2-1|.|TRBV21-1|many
TGTGCCAGCATCCGGGGCGGGATGTGGGCCAATGAGCAGTTCTTC
CASIRGGMWANEQFF
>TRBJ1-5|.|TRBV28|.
TGTGCCAGCAGCCCAGGGGATAGCCAGCCCCAGCATTTT
CASSPGDSQPQHF
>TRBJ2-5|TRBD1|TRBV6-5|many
TGTGCCAGCAGTCTGGGACAGGGGTCTGCAAAGACCCAGTACTTC
CASSLGQGSAKTQYF
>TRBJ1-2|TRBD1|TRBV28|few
TGTGCCAGCAGTTTCGCCGGGACAGGGGGCTTCTACTATGGCTACACCTTC
CASSFAGTGGFYYGYTF
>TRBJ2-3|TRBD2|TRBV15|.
TGTGCCACCAGCAGAGATAACCCAGGACTAGCGGGGTCAGATACGCAGTATTTT
CATSRDNPGLAGSDTQYF
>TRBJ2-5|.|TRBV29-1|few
TGCAGTACCTCGCGGGGAGGCCAAGAGACCCAGTACTTC
CSTSRGGQETQYF
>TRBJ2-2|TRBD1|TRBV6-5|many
TGTGCCAGCAGTTGGACAAGGACAGGGGGCACCGGGGAGCTGTTTTTT
CASSWTRTGGTGELFF
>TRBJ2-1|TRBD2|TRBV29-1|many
TGCAGCGCCGGGGGACTAGTTTACAATGAGCAGTTCTTC
CSAGGLVYNEQFF
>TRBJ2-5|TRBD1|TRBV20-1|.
TGCAGTGCTTTGACAGGGTCCGAAGAGACCCAGTACTTC
CSALTGSEETQYF
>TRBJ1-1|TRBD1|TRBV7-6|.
TGTGCCAGCAGCTTAGATGACAGGGACACTGAAGCTTTCTTT
CASSLDDRDTEAFF
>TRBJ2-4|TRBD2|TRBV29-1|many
TGCAGCGTTGAAGACACTAGCGGGAGCTGGGCCAAAAACATTCAGTACTTC
CSVEDTSGSWAKNIQYF
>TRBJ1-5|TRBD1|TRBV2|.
TGTGCCAGCAGCGGGGACAGTGGCAATCAGCCCCAGCATTTT
CASSGDSGNQPQHF
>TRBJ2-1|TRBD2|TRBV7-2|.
TGTGCCAGCAGCCCTGGGACGGGGGGGTACAATGAGCAGTTCTTC
CASSPGTGGYNEQFF
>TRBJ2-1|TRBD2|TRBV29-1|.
TGCAGCGTTGTTAAGCGGGAGGCTTACAATGAGCAGTTCTTC
CSVVKREAYNEQFF
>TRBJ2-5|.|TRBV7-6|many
TGTGCCAGCAGCTTAAGGGGGAGGAAAGAGACCCAGTACTTC
CASSLRGRKETQYF
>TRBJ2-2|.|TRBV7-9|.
TGTGCCAGCAGCTCGGACAGACTGAACACCGGGGAGCTGTTTTTT
CASSSDRLNTGELFF
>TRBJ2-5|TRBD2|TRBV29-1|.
TGCAGCGTTGAACCACCGGGACATTCGGGACTAGCGGGAGAGACCCAGTACTTC
CSVEPPGHSGLAGETQYF
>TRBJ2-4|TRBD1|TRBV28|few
TGTGCCAGCAGTTTGACAGGGGCGCACATGGCCAAAAACATTCAGTACTTC
CASSLTGAHMAKNIQYF